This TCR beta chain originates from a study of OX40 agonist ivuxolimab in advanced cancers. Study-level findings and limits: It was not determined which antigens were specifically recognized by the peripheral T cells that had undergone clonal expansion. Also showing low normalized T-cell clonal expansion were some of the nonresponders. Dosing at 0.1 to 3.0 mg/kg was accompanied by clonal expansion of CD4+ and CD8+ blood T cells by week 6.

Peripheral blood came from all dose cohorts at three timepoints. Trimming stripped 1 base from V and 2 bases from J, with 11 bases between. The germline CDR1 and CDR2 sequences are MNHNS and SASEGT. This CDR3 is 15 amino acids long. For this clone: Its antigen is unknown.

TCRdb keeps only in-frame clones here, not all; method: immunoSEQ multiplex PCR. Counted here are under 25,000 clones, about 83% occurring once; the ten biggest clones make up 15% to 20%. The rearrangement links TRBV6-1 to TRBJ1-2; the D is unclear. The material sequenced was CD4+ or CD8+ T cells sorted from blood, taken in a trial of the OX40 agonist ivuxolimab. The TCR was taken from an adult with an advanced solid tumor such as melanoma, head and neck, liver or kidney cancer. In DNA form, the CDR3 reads TGTGCCAGCAGTGAAGGAGGTCAACGAAACTATGGCTACACCTTC. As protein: CASSEGGQRNYGYTF.